The T cell receptor beta chain described here comes from a study of OX40 agonist ivuxolimab in advanced cancers. As for the study in general: In this trial design, patients received ivuxolimab intravenously at 0.01 to 10 mg/kg every 2 weeks. Patients assigned to dose escalation were diagnosed with hepatocellular carcinoma, melanoma, renal cell or head and neck cancer. Aged roughly 23 to 80 with a mean of 60 years, they were 75% to 85% male.

Whole-study results and caveats: There were, on average, more expanded clones in CD8+ T cells than in CD4+.

Note on this clone: The antigen remains undetermined.

Trimming removed 8 bases at V and 10 bases at J, with 15 bases between. The CDR3 has 13 amino acids. Germline V gene lookup returns CDR1 SGHTA and CDR2 FQGNSA. Generated by immunoSEQ multiplex PCR, the TCRdb table keeps only in-frame clones and is missing some. The sample has tens of thousands of clones; 85% to 90% are singletons. The genes are TRBV7-2 and TRBJ1-6; D is possibly TRBD1 (6 bases). The receptor's source is an adult with an advanced solid tumor such as melanoma, head and neck, liver or kidney cancer. The sequencing used CD4+ or CD8+ T cells sorted from blood, collected in a trial of the OX40 agonist ivuxolimab. The CDR3 sequence is CASEGDSGSPLHF. CDR3 bases: TGTGCCAGCGAGGGGGATTCGGGCTCACCCCTCCACTTT.